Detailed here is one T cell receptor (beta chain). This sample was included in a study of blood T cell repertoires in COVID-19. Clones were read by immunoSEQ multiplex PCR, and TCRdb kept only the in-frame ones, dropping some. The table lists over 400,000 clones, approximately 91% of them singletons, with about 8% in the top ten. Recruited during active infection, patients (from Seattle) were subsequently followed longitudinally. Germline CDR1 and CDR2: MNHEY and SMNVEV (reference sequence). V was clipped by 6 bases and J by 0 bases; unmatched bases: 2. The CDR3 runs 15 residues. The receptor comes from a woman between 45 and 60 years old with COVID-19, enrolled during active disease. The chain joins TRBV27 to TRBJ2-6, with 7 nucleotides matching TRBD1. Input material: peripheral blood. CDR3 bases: TGTGCCAGCAGGCCAGGGGGCTCTGGGGCCAACGTCCTGACTTTC. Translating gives CASRPGGSGANVLTF.